This T cell receptor beta chain emerged from a study of blood T cell repertoires in COVID-19. The overall study: Nucleic acid was either cDNA or gDNA, and it came from T cells, B-cell-depleted T cells, or PBMCs.

Clones were sequenced by immunoSEQ multiplex PCR, and TCRdb holds only the in-frame ones, with some missing. The sample lists just over 300,000 clones, approximately 91% occurring once. J gave up 5 bases and V 0 bases, and 3 bases lay outside the gene matches. Germline CDR1 SGHNT, CDR2 YENEEA. The CDR3 extends over 16 amino acids. Adults between about 18 and 89 years of age took part from 24 US areas. Participant-given clinical history determined each cohort assignment. Donors of Cohort 3 who recovered were those that had two negative PCRs, clearance, or symptom resolution. This sequence originates from a woman in her thirties or forties who had recovered from COVID-19. The chain links TRBV11-3 to TRBJ2-1, with 11 bases matching TRBD2. Sample: PBMCs or T cells enriched from blood (not recorded which). CDR3 sequence: CASSLDGLAGHNEQFF. Written as DNA, the CDR3 is TGTGCCAGCAGCTTAGACGGACTAGCGGGCCACAATGAGCAGTTCTTC.